This T cell receptor beta chain was documented in a study of blood T cells in healthy people across ages. Study-wide results and limits: Across the age range, TCR beta diversity per million T cells fell in a roughly linear way.

PCR was performed a second time for 7 to 11 cycles using a sample-barcoded 5' primer and a J-beta primer mix. Tagging of each cDNA molecule was performed by a template-switch adaptor with 12 random nucleotides. Using its own MiXCR run on the 5' RACE reads, TCRdb lists one record per CDR3 protein. The data hold 700,000 to 850,000 distinct CDR3 sequences, with approximately 53% observed a single time. Trimming shortened V by 8 bases and J by 5 bases, and 12 bases separated the two germline ends. This CDR3 comprises 12 residues. Looked up from germline, CDR1 is KGHSH and CDR2 is LQKENI. Remarks on this clonotype: What it binds is not known.

This chain connects TRBV18 to TRBJ2-5, with D possibly being TRBD1 (5 bases). The sequenced material came from blood. The sequence came from a man older than 75 in good health. The CDR3 loop reads CASAQDRETQYF. For the CDR3, the DNA is TGTGCCAGCGCACAGGATAGGGAGACCCAGTACTTC.